This entry describes one T cell receptor beta chain. Its antigen is unknown. TCRdb keeps only in-frame clones here, not all; method: immunoSEQ multiplex PCR. The sample contains roughly 100,000 clones, 75% to 90% of which appear only once. The CDR3 is 15 residues long. Germline V CDR1 and CDR2: MNHEY, SVGAGI. After removal of 5 bases from V and 3 bases from J, the junction contained 5 bases not matched to a gene. Sample time point: baseline pretreatment blood. As for treatment: 15 Gy SBRT to primary tumor, nephrectomy 4 weeks later. After SBRT, blood was collected at 2 and 4 weeks, plus baseline. The data are from a study of radiation and T cells in renal cell carcinoma. Findings and limits, study-wide: Top tumor clonotypes rose in blood 2 weeks post-radiation, then contracted.

The chain couples TRBV6-5 to TRBJ2-5, with TRBD2 identical over 11 bases. The receptor was isolated from a man aged 45 to 65 with renal cell carcinoma. This specimen was blood, taken from a patient whose treatment included radiotherapy and nephrectomy. In DNA, the CDR3 is TGTGCCAGCAGTCCTCAACTAGCGGGGGAAGAGACCCAGTACTTC. Residues: CASSPQLAGEETQYF.